The present T cell receptor (beta chain) was sequenced within a study of cytomegalovirus exposure and HLA in healthy donors. CDR1 and CDR2 (germline): SGHNT, YYREEE (reference sequence). V lost 3 bases, J lost 6 bases, and 13 bases stayed unmatched. This CDR3 contains 18 residues. PCR primers comprised 60 Vbeta and 13 Jbeta primers. Sequencing used immunoSEQ multiplex PCR; TCRdb keeps in-frame clones, though not all of them. Seen in this sample are over 45,000 clones; the ten most common clones hold over 2%. The V gene is TRBV5-4, the J gene TRBJ2-3, with TRBD2 matching 13 bases. The sequenced sample consisted of PBMCs. The TCR originated in a woman aged 18-29 years in good health and CMV-seronegative. CDR3 region: CASSSSTSGGALVDTQYF. The DNA of the CDR3 is TGTGCCAGCAGCTCGTCCACTAGCGGGGGGGCCTTAGTCGATACGCAGTATTTT.